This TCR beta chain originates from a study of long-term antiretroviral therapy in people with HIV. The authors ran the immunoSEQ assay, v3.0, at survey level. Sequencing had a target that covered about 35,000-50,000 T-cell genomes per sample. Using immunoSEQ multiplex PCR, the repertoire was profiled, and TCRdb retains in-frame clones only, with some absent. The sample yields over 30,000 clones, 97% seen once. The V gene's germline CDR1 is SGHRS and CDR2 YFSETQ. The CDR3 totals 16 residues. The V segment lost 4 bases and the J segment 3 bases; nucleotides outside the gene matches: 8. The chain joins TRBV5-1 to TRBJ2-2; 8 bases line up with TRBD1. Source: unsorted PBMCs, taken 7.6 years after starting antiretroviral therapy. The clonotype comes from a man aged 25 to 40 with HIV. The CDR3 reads CASSRNGQGDTGELFF. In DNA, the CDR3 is TGCGCCAGCAGCCGTAACGGACAGGGAGACACCGGGGAGCTGTTTTTT.